This TCR beta chain comes out of a study of cytomegalovirus exposure and HLA in healthy donors (dated by TCRdb to between 2016 and 2019). Regarding the research as a whole: According to an earlier analysis of several hundred of the donors, roughly 180 million T cells yielded over 90 million unique TCR beta sequences and approximately 300 Gb of sequence data. Of the roughly 400 genotyped donors, 81% fell in the genetic ancestry cluster associated with self-reported Caucasian donors. Donor age, sex, ethnicity and CMV serostatus were compiled alongside the repertoire data. To study patterns of TCR occurrence, a later analysis re-analyzed previously published TCR beta repertoires from hundreds of donors and added high-resolution HLA genotyping. An earlier analysis of fewer than 750 of the donors used high-throughput TCR beta sequencing to judge whether each TCR beta V gene segment behaved as functional or pseudogenic. The later analysis used no new phenotypic data to find candidate immune exposures, relying instead on TCR beta sequences and their occurrence across donors. Genome-wide SNP genotypes for about 55% of the roughly 670 donors were used in a later genetic analysis, which treated that subset as a discovery cohort. The study was designed to test whether signatures of past pathogen exposure could be identified by cataloging public T cell receptors. HLA typing covered class I and class II loci at four-digit resolution. Using immunosequencing, the study profiled T cell repertoires from 666 subjects and related those repertoires to cytomegalovirus serostatus. Every discovery cohort repertoire had been produced on one sequencing platform. Four or five DR-DQ haplotypes were handled as single units for association and clustering because linkage in the cohort was strong. Typing coverage differed by locus: A, B, C, DRB1 and DQB1 were typed in about 620-630 donors, DQA1 in approximately 520, DPA1 in roughly 590, and DPB1 in around 440. High-throughput TCR immunosequencing, statistical association of individual TCRs with disease status, and machine learning were combined to predict cytomegalovirus infection status. On average, 235,054 unique TCR beta nucleotide sequences were sequenced per donor among 300 to 500 genotyped donors of the cohort, with around 19% of those sequences being non-productive. Along with the roughly 670-subject first cohort, a separate validation cohort of some 130 different subjects was used. About 320 gigabases of sequencing data and around 87 million unique TCR sequences were included in an early release covering several hundred HLA-typed donors. Points the paper makes about the study in general: For the cohort, immune exposure information was limited to CMV serostatus. Across donors, most TCR sequences were observed very rarely, whereas some public TCRs were present in many individuals. The study gave a list of 150 to 200 TCR beta chains associated with cytomegalovirus. Assigning TCR associations to individual alleles was difficult when HLA alleles, especially DR and DQ, strongly co-occurred. In a later genetic analysis, a missense DCLRE1C variant was associated with V-gene and J-gene trimming of TCR beta chains, and the association was replicated in an independent cohort. Several of the top co-occurrence clusters appeared to be linked to parvovirus B19, influenza, CMV and Epstein-Barr virus, according to a later analysis. A few of the identified cytomegalovirus-associated TCR beta chains were confirmed in vitro to be specific for cytomegalovirus antigens. This cohort had only TCR beta chains sequenced, and the lack of alpha or paired-chain data limited which features could be detected. The sequencing pipeline was judged likely to have produced a cluster of highly shared sequence variants as a technical artifact. According to the authors, the approach could potentially be generalized to other disease states and immunological phenotypes. Because some donors lacked HLA typing at each locus, the association tests relied only on the typed subset. The presence/absence analyses assumed that sequencing depth was roughly uniform across donors, and that assumption may not be true. Some 16 rarely observed V segments, including chromosome 9 orphons, were excluded from the earlier analysis of several hundred of the donors because counts were too low. A later analysis found that HLA-associated TCR beta chains were more clonally expanded and had lower generation probabilities than equally common non-associated chains. A further reported finding was that TCR beta sequences accurately predicted the HLA-A and HLA-B alleles for most subjects in the first cohort. Correlated functional status among segregating V segments might reflect linkage disequilibrium, but an unknown experimental factor could not be ruled out. Some IMGT-functional V segments, including TRBV6-2 and TRBV6-3, could not be distinguished by the 87-base-pair reads and were therefore excluded. Broadly in line with IMGT annotations, most TCR beta V segments showed up in productive rearrangements about 87% or about 30% of the time in an earlier analysis of some 590 of the donors. The classifier was reported to diagnose cytomegalovirus status with high specificity and sensitivity in both the original cohort and the validation cohort. A later genetic analysis reported fewer N-insertions in productive TCRs among donors in an Asian-associated ancestry cluster than the roughly 670-donor mean. According to a later analysis, TCR association rates differed among HLA loci, with DRB1 alleles showing the most associated TCRs and HLA-C alleles showing the fewest. According to a later analysis, most CMV-associated TCR beta chains appeared to be HLA-restricted, and the HLA associations seemed to be driven largely by CMV exposure. A later analysis associated 15,000 or so TCR beta sequences with specific HLA alleles at a false discovery rate of 0.05.

The cohort was made up of approximately 670 healthy bone marrow donors. At the time of sampling, all cohort members were nominally healthy, though unrecorded immune exposures were likely present. Of the 666 cohort members, around 290 had a positive CMV serostatus and about 350 had a negative one, while no CMV serostatus was recorded for the donor. A peripheral blood sample was provided by each donor, and peripheral blood mononuclear cells were used for TCR beta sequencing. Genomic DNA was extracted from the blood cell samples with the Qiagen DNeasy Blood Extraction Kit. As to this clone: What antigen it recognizes has not been identified. No base-level quality is on record; no much larger clone is a single base apart.

V and J are truncated by 3 bases and 6 bases respectively, leaving an intervening sequence of 9 bases. In the germline V gene (reference sequence), CDR1 corresponds to LNHDA and CDR2 to SQIVND. The CDR3 contains 13 residues, cysteine and phenylalanine counted. The kept DNA is CDR3 alone, 39 bases in frame from the first base. Libraries were built with the immunoSEQ multiplex PCR assay. A mixture of 60 forward primers for TCR Vbeta segments and 13 reverse primers for TCR Jbeta segments was used in the multiplex PCR. The CDR3 region of rearranged TCR beta genes was amplified from genomic DNA by a multiplex PCR assay. The Illumina HiSeq System was used to sequence the amplified TCR beta libraries as 87-base-pair reads. Turning to the authors' computational methods: In a later analysis, some 80 million unique TCR beta chains were counted across the approximately 670 repertoires, and roughly 11 million of these chains were shared by at least two donors. Raw reads were error-corrected and collapsed into unique sequences with a nearest-neighbor algorithm that merged closely related sequences to remove PCR and sequencing errors. To assign V, D and J gene segments, CDR3 sequences were aligned to IMGT reference sequences. Each retained sequence needed at least a six-nucleotide match to both a V gene segment and a J gene segment. A rearrangement was called productive if the CDR3 had no stop codons and remained in frame with V and J, and every other rearrangement was called non-productive. Following IMGT convention, CDR3 was defined as the stretch from the second conserved V-encoded cysteine to the conserved J-encoded phenylalanine. The earlier analysis of about 610 of the donors excluded sequences that lacked an unambiguous match to a single V gene segment. In an earlier analysis of approximately 590 of the donors, V segments were called functional above 56.7% productive rearrangements and were called segregating when the between-donor standard deviation exceeded 5%. To diagnose cytomegalovirus status from the catalog of TCR beta chain sequences, a statistical classification framework was built. A later analysis assigned V and J genes by comparing TCR nucleotide sequences with IMGT/GENE-DB human TR gene sequences. Using the TCRdist pipeline, a later analysis assigned CDR3 sequences along with most-parsimonious VDJ recombination scenarios. In a later analysis, every TCR beta chain was defined by the combination of its CDR3 amino acid sequence and its V-gene family, and reads without a unique V-gene family were dropped. A later analysis removed roughly 590 highly shared, low-generation-probability nucleotide sequences to deal with suspected cross-contamination and a sequencing artifact. In a later analysis, a clonal expansion index for each public chain was calculated from normalized within-repertoire ranks of inferred template counts. Generation probabilities in a later analysis came from a VDJ recombination model fitted to out-of-frame rearrangements, and those results were checked against IGoR. In a later analysis, hypergeometric tests were used to score TCR-TCR, TCR-HLA and TCR-CMV co-occurrence, with a repertoire-size bias correction applied to TCR pairs. A later analysis estimated false discovery rates by permuting HLA or CMV assignments 20 times. In a later analysis, co-occurring TCRs were grouped using DBSCAN, and TCRdist sequence similarity was added for clustering within HLA-allele-positive subsets. Co-occurrence clustering excluded repertoires with fewer than 30,000 or more than 120,000 public chains, plus five with anomalous nucleotide sharing. The clones in this table, taken by TCRdb from immuneACCESS, are in-frame only. Not every clone is retained; where verified, under half of the shortfall comes from an unresolved V gene, and the cause of the rest is unknown. V and J calls plus clone size are reproduced from that table; the DNA served to infer D and trimming. For this sample the table gives tens of thousands of clones, of which around three fifths were detected only once. The top ten clonotypes cover about 10% of the sample.

This chain joins TRBV19 to TRBJ2-4; the D gene lacks a confident call. Specimen: PBMCs. The sequence was collected from a human donor in good health. The bases read TGTGCCAGTAGTATGGTCCACTTAAACATTCAGTACTTC. Translation gives CASSMVHLNIQYF.